This is a list of T cell receptor beta chains from one sample in a study of blood T cell repertoires in COVID-19. The repertoire was sequenced with immunoSEQ multiplex PCR; TCRdb's copy has only in-frame clones and lacks some. The top ten hold about 9.3% of the sample, which has under 150,000 clones, under 85% seen once. Sequencing input: peripheral blood. These TCRs come from an elderly woman in a cohort sampled during active or convalescent COVID-19. CDR3s include the opening cysteine and the closing phenylalanine or tryptophan. Each record gives: D gene, V gene, clone size, J gene, CDR3 protein, CDR3 DNA. The D gene is left open where the match is weak. Clone size is not always given. Where it is, it says once, few, many or a class for expanded clones.

d_call: TRBD1; v_call: TRBV18; clone_size: -; j_call: TRBJ1-1; cdr3_aa: CASSPRQGANTEAFF; cdr3_nt: TGTGCCAGCTCACCCCGACAGGGGGCGAACACTGAAGCTTTCTTT
d_call: -; v_call: TRBV5-4; clone_size: -; j_call: TRBJ2-3; cdr3_aa: CASSLSGRGSRDTQYF; cdr3_nt: TGTGCCAGCAGCTTGAGCGGGCGGGGCTCAAGGGATACGCAGTATTTT
d_call: -; v_call: TRBV20-1; clone_size: few; j_call: TRBJ1-4; cdr3_aa: CSANQNEKLFF; cdr3_nt: TGCAGTGCTAATCAAAATGAAAAACTGTTTTTT
d_call: TRBD1; v_call: TRBV30; clone_size: -; j_call: TRBJ1-1; cdr3_aa: CAWRQGARIRAFF; cdr3_nt: TGTGCCTGGCGGCAGGGGGCGAGGATACGCGCTTTCTTT
d_call: -; v_call: TRBV5-1; clone_size: -; j_call: TRBJ1-6; cdr3_aa: CASSLEGDASSPLHF; cdr3_nt: TGCGCCAGCAGCTTGGAGGGGGACGCATCCTCACCCCTCCACTTT
d_call: -; v_call: TRBV7-8; clone_size: -; j_call: TRBJ1-1; cdr3_aa: CASSLGPSTAMNTEAFF; cdr3_nt: TGTGCCAGCAGCTTAGGGCCCTCGACAGCAATGAACACTGAAGCTTTCTTT
d_call: TRBD1; v_call: TRBV9; clone_size: -; j_call: TRBJ1-2; cdr3_aa: CASSVARTGVYGYTF; cdr3_nt: TGTGCCAGCAGCGTAGCTAGGACAGGGGTCTATGGCTACACCTTC
d_call: -; v_call: TRBV19; clone_size: -; j_call: TRBJ2-3; cdr3_aa: CASSGGGIFSTDTQYF; cdr3_nt: TGTGCCAGTAGCGGCGGGGGCATCTTTAGCACAGATACGCAGTATTTT
d_call: -; v_call: TRBV4-2; clone_size: once; j_call: TRBJ2-2; cdr3_aa: CASSPRDSTGELFF; cdr3_nt: TGTGCCAGCAGCCCGAGGGATAGCACCGGGGAGCTGTTTTTT
d_call: -; v_call: TRBV19; clone_size: once; j_call: TRBJ1-5; cdr3_aa: CASSMSGDNQPQHF; cdr3_nt: TGTGCCAGTAGTATGTCAGGCGACAATCAGCCCCAGCATTTT
d_call: -; v_call: TRBV5-5; clone_size: -; j_call: TRBJ1-4; cdr3_aa: CASSLGHATNEKLFF; cdr3_nt: TGTGCCAGCAGCTTGGGACACGCAACTAATGAAAAACTGTTTTTT
d_call: TRBD1; v_call: TRBV5-1; clone_size: -; j_call: TRBJ1-1; cdr3_aa: CASRTGGSNTEAFF; cdr3_nt: TGCGCCAGCAGGACAGGGGGGTCGAACACTGAAGCTTTCTTT
d_call: TRBD1; v_call: TRBV29-1; clone_size: once; j_call: TRBJ1-1; cdr3_aa: CSVKGQGVTEAFF; cdr3_nt: TGCAGCGTGAAGGGACAGGGGGTCACTGAAGCTTTCTTT
d_call: -; v_call: TRBV12-3/TRBV12-4; clone_size: -; j_call: TRBJ1-5; cdr3_aa: CASSLAYQPQHF; cdr3_nt: TGTGCCAGCAGTCTAGCCTATCAGCCCCAGCATTTT
d_call: TRBD2; v_call: TRBV7-8; clone_size: -; j_call: TRBJ2-5; cdr3_aa: CASSLSRLAHQETQYF; cdr3_nt: TGTGCCAGCAGCTTATCCCGACTAGCGCACCAAGAGACCCAGTACTTC
d_call: -; v_call: TRBV3-1/TRBV3-2; clone_size: -; j_call: TRBJ1-2; cdr3_aa: CASSQVYYTF; cdr3_nt: TGTGCCAGCAGCCAAGTGTATTACACCTTC
d_call: -; v_call: TRBV5-1; clone_size: -; j_call: TRBJ1-2; cdr3_aa: CASSLDRTFYGYTF; cdr3_nt: TGCGCCAGCAGCTTGGACAGGACGTTCTATGGCTACACCTTC
d_call: -; v_call: TRBV24-1; clone_size: -; j_call: TRBJ1-5; cdr3_aa: CATFRGANGQPQHF; cdr3_nt: TGTGCCACTTTCCGGGGGGCGAATGGTCAGCCCCAGCATTTT
d_call: -; v_call: TRBV5-1; clone_size: -; j_call: TRBJ1-5; cdr3_aa: CASSLDPQGPSNQPQHF; cdr3_nt: TGCGCCAGCAGCTTGGACCCACAGGGACCGAGCAATCAGCCCCAGCATTTT
d_call: -; v_call: TRBV2; clone_size: -; j_call: TRBJ1-1; cdr3_aa: CASSQGSTEAFF; cdr3_nt: TGTGCCAGCAGTCAGGGTAGCACTGAAGCTTTCTTT
d_call: -; v_call: TRBV19; clone_size: -; j_call: TRBJ1-4; cdr3_aa: CASSSPRGRGEKLFF; cdr3_nt: TGTGCCAGTAGTTCTCCCAGGGGCAGGGGTGAAAAACTGTTTTTT
d_call: -; v_call: TRBV5-4; clone_size: -; j_call: TRBJ1-2; cdr3_aa: CASSLEAGLGGYTF; cdr3_nt: TGTGCCAGCAGCTTGGAGGCGGGCCTGGGAGGCTACACCTTC
d_call: TRBD1; v_call: TRBV7-9; clone_size: -; j_call: TRBJ1-2; cdr3_aa: CASSLADRGQGYTF; cdr3_nt: TGTGCCAGCAGCTTAGCGGACAGGGGGCAAGGCTACACCTTC
d_call: TRBD2; v_call: TRBV27; clone_size: once; j_call: TRBJ2-3; cdr3_aa: CASSFSGTSGGARGTDTQYF; cdr3_nt: TGTGCCAGCAGTTTTAGCGGGACTAGCGGGGGGGCCAGGGGCACAGATACGCAGTATTTT
d_call: TRBD2; v_call: TRBV29-1; clone_size: -; j_call: TRBJ2-5; cdr3_aa: CSVDGTSRGETQYF; cdr3_nt: TGCAGCGTTGATGGGACTAGCCGTGGCGAGACCCAGTACTTC
d_call: -; v_call: TRBV28; clone_size: -; j_call: TRBJ2-3; cdr3_aa: CASREGADTQYF; cdr3_nt: TGTGCCAGCAGGGAAGGGGCAGATACGCAGTATTTT